The 15 T cell receptor beta chains given below trace back to one sample, sequenced in a study of blood T cells in healthy people across ages. A second 7 to 11 cycle PCR used barcoded and J-beta primers. TCRdb ran MiXCR on the 5' RACE reads and lists one entry per CDR3 protein. The data show some 800,000 distinct CDR3 sequences, with about 42% seen just once and about 19% held by the top ten. What was sequenced was blood. The origin of the receptors is a man in his sixties in good health.

This clonotype was seen just once. The V and J genes are TRBV20-1 and TRBJ2-5; TRBD2 matches at 10 bases. Germline CDR1 reads DFQATT; CDR2 reads SNEGSKA (reference sequence). This CDR3 spans 14 amino acids. The ends lost 3 bases at V and 4 bases at J; junction bases unmatched: 5. The CDR3 here is CSASGGTSVETQYF. In DNA, the CDR3 is TGCAGTGCTAGTGGGGGGACTAGCGTAGAGACCCAGTACTTC.

The chain uses TRBV6-5 and TRBJ1-1; 9 bases agree with TRBD1. After removal of 5 bases from V and 3 bases from J, the junction contained 4 bases not matched to a gene. The CDR3 totals 14 residues. The germline gives CDR1 MNHEY, CDR2 SVGAGI. The CDR3 protein is CASSAGTGHTEAFF. CDR3 sequence (DNA): TGTGCCAGCAGTGCCGGGACAGGGCACACTGAAGCTTTCTTT.

This chain joins TRBV20-1 and TRBJ1-4; D gene ambiguous. Germline lookup yields CDR1 DFQATT and CDR2 SNEGSKA (reference sequence). The CDR3 has 15 amino acids. V was clipped by 0 bases and J by 10 bases, with 18 bases between them. In DNA form, the CDR3 reads TGCAGTGCTAGAGATCACCGAGTTGACCATGGAAAACTGTTTTTT. The encoded protein is CSARDHRVDHGKLFF.

V is TRBV30 and J is TRBJ2-5; D might be TRBD1 or TRBD2, each matching 7 bases. TRBJ2-7 matches the DNA end more closely, so the J call is doubtful. The germline V gene has CDR1 GTSNPN and CDR2 SVGIG (reference sequence). There are 13 residues in the CDR3. CDR3 loop: CAWSRGGTYEQYF. The CDR3, as DNA: TGTGCCTGGAGCAGGGGGGGTACCTACGAGCAGTACTTC.

The chain links TRBV2 to TRBJ2-5; tentatively, D is TRBD2 (7 bases). The J call may be incorrect, as the DNA end agrees better with TRBJ2-7. The CDR3 sequence is 15 residues long. CDR1 is SNHLY, CDR2 FYNNEI, per germline. The CDR3 region is CASVRERGGNYEQYF. CDR3 bases: TGTGCCAGCGTCCGGGAGAGGGGGGGTAACTACGAGCAGTACTTC.

The chain carries TRBV7-3 and TRBJ2-7, with D uncertain. V lost 5 bases and J 2 bases, leaving 10 bases between the germline ends. The germline V gene encodes CDR1 SGHTA and CDR2 FQGTGA. The CDR3 is 13 amino acids. CDR3 bases: TGTGCCAGCAGCAACGGGCCTACCTACGAGCAGTACTTC. Amino acids: CASSNGPTYEQYF. The full variable domain, rest sourced from reference TRBV7-3 and TRBJ2-7, is GAGVSQTPSNKVTEKGKYVELRCDPISGHTALYWYRQSLGQGPEFLIYFQGTGAADDSGLPNDRFFAVRPEGSVSTLKIQRTERGDSAVYLCASSNGPTYEQYFGPGTRLTVT.

The rearrangement links TRBV11-2 to TRBJ2-5; D unresolved. The germline V gene encodes CDR1 SGHAT and CDR2 FQNNGV. The CDR3 totals 12 residues. V shed 4 bases and J shed 4 bases, with 7 bases lying between them. The CDR3 bases are TGTGCCAGCAGCTCCATCTCAGAGACCCAGTACTTC. This sequence encodes CASSSISETQYF.

This clonotype turned up a few times. The V call is TRBV20-1, the J call TRBJ1-4; D is ambiguous. CDR1 and CDR2 (germline): DFQATT, SNEGSKA (reference sequence). Trimming pared 5 bases from V and 8 bases from J, leaving 9 bases between. The CDR3 contains 11 residues. The CDR3 DNA sequence: TGCAGTGCTCCGAGTGAGGAAAAACTGTTTTTT. Protein sequence: CSAPSEEKLFF.

The chain has TRBV20-1 and TRBJ2-3; 10 bases match TRBD2. The CDR3 is 15 amino acids. Germline V lookup: CDR1 DFQATT, CDR2 SNEGSKA (reference sequence). V was pared by 1 base and J by 1 base, with 2 bases of the junction left unmatched. The CDR3, as DNA: TGCAGTGCTAGAGGGGGGACTAGCGGCACAGATACGCAGTATTTT. Amino acid sequence: CSARGGTSGTDTQYF.

This chain connects TRBV6-1 to TRBJ1-1; a possible D gene is TRBD1 (5 bases). This CDR3 is 13 amino acids long. The germline V gene has CDR1 MNHNS and CDR2 SASEGT. Between the trimmed V and J ends, which lost 2 bases and 4 bases, there was a span of 8 bases. The chain's CDR3 is CASSEMGTTEAFF. The CDR3 DNA is TGTGCCAGCAGTGAAATGGGGACCACTGAAGCTTTCTTT.

The chain joins TRBV20-1 to TRBJ2-1; D is uncertain. Germline V lookup: CDR1 DFQATT, CDR2 SNEGSKA (reference sequence). V was pared by 5 bases and J by 6 bases, with 11 bases between. CDR3 size: 12 residues. CDR3 DNA: TGCAGTGCTCCGCGGTTTGGCAATGAGCAGTTCTTC. Its translation: CSAPRFGNEQFF.

This sequence joins TRBV5-1 and TRBJ2-5; 8 bases agree with TRBD2. The CDR3 is made up of 16 amino acids. Trimming took 0 bases from V and 2 from J; bases not matched to a gene: 6. Germline lookup yields CDR1 SGHRS and CDR2 YFSETQ. CDR3 sequence (DNA): TGCGCCAGCAGCTTGGCCGGGGGGGGCCAACAAGAGACCCAGTACTTC. Its protein product is CASSLAGGGQQETQYF.

The chain is built from TRBV7-2 and TRBJ2-1; either TRBD1 or TRBD2 may supply D (5 bases each). The CDR3 sequence is 13 residues long. V lost 3 bases and J lost 13, with 16 bases in between. Germline assignment: CDR1 SGHTA and CDR2 FQGNSA. The CDR3 DNA sequence: TGTGCCAGCAGCTTCCCGGGGACGGAGACCCAGTTCTTC. This encodes CASSFPGTETQFF.

CDR3 in DNA: TGTGCCAGCAGCGCCCAAAGGGGCGATGAGCAGTTCTTC. Protein sequence: CASSAQRGDEQFF. The chain combines TRBV9 with TRBJ2-1; possible D gene TRBD1, 5 bases. V was cut by 3 bases and J by 8 bases, with 12 bases left in between. The CDR3 has 13 residues. The V gene's germline CDR1 is SGDLS and CDR2 YYNGEE.

V gene TRBV4-2 combines with J gene TRBJ2-1; no reliable D call. V was cut by 0 bases and J by 0 bases, with 9 bases left in between. This CDR3 has 16 residues. Germline-derived CDR1 and CDR2 are LGHNA and YNFKEQ. Written as DNA, the CDR3 is TGTGCCAGCAGCCAAGATATAATGAGCTCCTACAATGAGCAGTTCTTC. Translated: CASSQDIMSSYNEQFF.